The present TCR beta chain was sequenced within a study of blood T cell repertoires in COVID-19. For the study at large: T cells, B-cell-depleted T cells, or PBMCs supplied cDNA or gDNA.

In the study's own analysis: Reference gene primer amplification in the assay estimated nucleated cell counts. Clones were read by immunoSEQ multiplex PCR, and TCRdb kept only the in-frame ones, dropping some. The DNA gave D and trimming, while V, J and clone size come from that table. The table records 250,000 to 300,000 clones, about 80% of them present only once. The CDR3 is made up of 16 amino acids. Germline V gene sequence: CDR1 SGHTA, CDR2 FQGNSA. With 1 base clipped from V and 3 bases from J, the junction kept 8 bases outside the gene matches. What was sequenced was peripheral blood. The sequence derives from a woman aged 80 or over with acute or convalescent COVID-19. This chain links TRBV7-2 with TRBJ2-7; TRBD1 aligns across 8 bases. The CDR3 DNA follows: TGTGCCAGCAGCTTAGTAGGGACAGGCGGGGACTACGAGCAGTACTTC. Translated, it gives CASSLVGTGGDYEQYF.